The T cell receptor beta chain under discussion was sequenced for a study of regulatory T cells in long-lasting Graves disease (dated by TCRdb to the early 2020s). In terms of the full investigation: In the newly diagnosed Graves' disease group, patients had been taking antithyroid drugs for less than 3 months. This study used TCR sequencing and RNA sequencing of peripheral blood to compare persistent Graves' disease patients against newly diagnosed Graves' disease patients. The study took place in China and was registered as a clinical trial. A total of around 35 samples underwent TCR sequencing: about 13 from persistent and approximately 20 from newly diagnosed Graves' disease patients.

Receptor amplification or capture employed multiplex PCR. The sample was run on an Illumina HiSeq 4000. iRepertoire HTBI primers and Arm-PCR amplification of CDR3 regions were used to construct TCR beta libraries. Before sequencing, the PCR products underwent gel purification. The source study handled its data this way. A total of around 66 TRBV and approximately 15 TRBJ segments were identified across samples and were used for gene usage analysis of CDR3 amino acid clonotypes. COPE and FqMerger were used to merge the filtered high-quality paired reads into contigs. BLAST was used to align contigs to the IMGT TRBV, TRBD and TRBJ reference genes, and CDR3 was defined following IMGT. Clonotypes above 0.1% frequency were classified as highly expanded clones. Shannon entropy served as the measure of repertoire diversity, while the Gini coefficient captured V-J evenness. Public clonotypes were defined as clonotypes shared by more than one individual. TCRdb reran the public reads through fastp at Q25 and MiXCR, keeping productive beta chains. CDR3 protein duplicates are merged, each entry listing the most common genes and DNA. Clone size and V and J calls follow TCRdb, not the original study. Recorded for this sample are 370,000 or so distinct CDR3 sequences; about 17% of them occurred a single time. The top ten clones comprise 20% to 25% of the sample.

The germline V gene yields SGHTA for CDR1 and FQGTGA for CDR2. The CDR3 runs 16 residues from the cysteine to the phenylalanine. The entry retains the CDR3 DNA only, 48 bases that are in frame from base 1. V is cut back by 5 bases and J by 1 base, with 5 bases in the junction unmatched. Note on this clonotype: There is no known antigen for this receptor. It has no much larger one-base neighbor in the sample; base qualities were not kept.

What the time point label conveys for this sample: newly diagnosed GD, antithyroid drugs for less than 3 months. For both TCR sequencing and RNA sequencing, RNA was extracted from PBMCs using TRIzol. The diagnosis of Graves' disease was made according to American Thyroid Association guidelines. The patients came from an endocrinology department in Xi'an, China. Each patient gave roughly 10 milliliters of peripheral blood, collected in an EDTA anticoagulant tube. Ficoll Paque Plus density gradient separation was used to isolate PBMCs, and no further T cell sorting was done. An Agilent 2100 Bioanalyzer and agarose gel were used to check RNA quality, while a NanoDrop 2000 measured RNA concentration. The full study reports these points: More public clonotypes were shared among persistent patients (fewer than 3,000) than among newly diagnosed patients (roughly 1,000). The authors acknowledged the small sample size as a limitation that may reduce accuracy. Sequencing and analysis were limited to the TCR beta chain. The study examined only peripheral blood because the primary lesion, thyroid tissue, could not be accessed. Compared with newly diagnosed patients, patients with persistent Graves' disease had lower TCR Shannon entropy and fewer highly expanded clones, which suggests clonal expansion. Preferential use of TRBV28, TRBJ1-2 and TRBJ2-5 was observed in persistent disease, whereas TRBV20-1 and TRBJ2-1 were favored in newly diagnosed disease.

The data were also submitted as part of a second study, on T cells in Graves' hyperthyroidism and ophthalmopathy. The second paper states: Stable Graves' hyperthyroidism was defined as no progression to ophthalmopathy during 18 months of follow-up. Hyperthyroidism patients were newly diagnosed, had a disease duration of under 2 months, and were aged 18 to 65 years. The study excluded patients with uncontrolled infections, other autoimmune diseases, pregnancy or lactation. Diagnoses relied on clinical symptoms, serum thyroxine and TRAb, thyroid ultrasound and orbital computed tomography. The first round of RT-PCR for the TCR CDR3 was performed with the HTBI primer set and the Qiagen OneStep RT-PCR kit. Most expanded thyroid clonotypes (frequency above 0.001) were also detected in blood, suggesting blood repertoires may reflect thyroid immune responses. A model built on a 13 V-J signature distinguished ophthalmopathy from stable hyperthyroidism, reaching 85% to 90% sensitivity and under 84% specificity in cross-validation and 80%/75% in testing. In validation, progression to ophthalmopathy was predicted by the model with nearly 71% sensitivity and 72.22% specificity, a median of about 6 months before onset. To identify TCR V-J signatures that set the groups apart, the researchers used a discovery cohort of roughly 100 patients, made up of some 41 with Graves' ophthalmopathy and 57 with stable Graves' hyperthyroidism. Prospective prediction of ophthalmopathy was tested in an independent validation cohort consisting of about 20 hyperthyroidism patients and some 15 patients who later progressed to ophthalmopathy. The 85 to 100 discovery patients were divided at random into training and test sets in a 7:3 ratio. In addition, the study compared T-cell repertoires in thyroid tissue and in blood from about 6 Graves' hyperthyroidism patients. After sampling, hyperthyroidism patients received methimazole starting at 30 mg daily, and ophthalmopathy patients received high-dose intravenous methylprednisolone. Libraries were constructed in a second round of multiplex PCR, after which size selection and purification were carried out. Sequencing of the libraries was done on an Illumina HiSeq2000 using paired-end 100 bp reads. Raw data were processed with SOAPnuke, discarding reads with adapters, uncalled bases, mean Phred below 15, or no exact constant-primer or identifier match. High-quality paired reads were merged using COPE v1.2.5, and each unique nucleotide sequence was defined as a clonotype. MiTCR v1.1 was used to align the clonotypes against IMGT TRBV, TRBD and TRBJ reference segments. The analysis was restricted to V-J combinations with a frequency above 0.0001, which together covered just over 99% of the repertoires. A TCS score was defined as the ratio of F50 (clonal expansion) to E x V (chaos), with BLOSUM62-based TCRdist applied between CDR3 peptides within each V-J. Welch's t-statistics and random forest reduced roughly 540 V-J features to 10 to 15, which were used in a naive Bayes classifier (R e1071). No statistical method was used to fix the sample size in advance, and group allocation was not hidden from the investigators. The paper describes TCR Vbeta CDR3 sequencing of 120 to 150 peripheral blood samples, made up of some 40 ophthalmopathy patients, roughly 80 hyperthyroidism patients and some 17 progressor patients.

The material was peripheral blood mononuclear cells (PBMCs), obtained at new diagnosis, from a patient treated with antithyroid drugs. In this chain, TRBV7-3 is recombined with TRBJ2-2, with 9 junctional bases fitting TRBD1. The source of this sequence is a woman aged 18 to 35 with Graves disease. Donor details come from another sample of the same person, matched by shared clones. The CDR3 here reads CASSHGTGKNTGELFF. The bases are TGTGCCAGCAGCCATGGGACAGGGAAGAACACCGGGGAGCTGTTTTTT.